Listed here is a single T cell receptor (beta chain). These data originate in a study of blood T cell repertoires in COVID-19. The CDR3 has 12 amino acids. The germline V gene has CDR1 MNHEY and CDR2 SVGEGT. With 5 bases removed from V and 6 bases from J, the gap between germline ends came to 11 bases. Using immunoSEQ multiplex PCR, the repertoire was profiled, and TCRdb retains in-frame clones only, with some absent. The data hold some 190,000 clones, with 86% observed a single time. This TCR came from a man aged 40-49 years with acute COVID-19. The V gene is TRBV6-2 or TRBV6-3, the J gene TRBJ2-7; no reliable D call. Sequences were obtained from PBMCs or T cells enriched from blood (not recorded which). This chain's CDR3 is CASSQAPVEQYF. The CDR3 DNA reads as TGTGCCAGCAGTCAGGCGCCGGTCGAGCAGTACTTC.